This TCR beta chain is drawn from a study of T cell clones after liver transplantation. Study background: Draws occurred before transplant, before withdrawal, and after complete or failed withdrawal.

General observations from the study: Graft donor-reactive T cells may have migrated into the graft rather than being deleted.

Germline assignment: CDR1 SQVTM and CDR2 ANQGSEA. The CDR3 runs 13 residues. The V end lost 2 bases, the J end lost 7 bases, and 14 bases lay between the germline ends. Sequencing was performed with immunoSEQ multiplex PCR; in TCRdb, only in-frame clones are kept and a portion is missing. The sample carries nearly 11,000 clones, 71% recorded once. In the case of this clone: The antigen remains undetermined.

The V gene is TRBV29-1, the J gene TRBJ2-5, with D perhaps matching TRBD2 (6 bases). The sequence was collected from a human patient who received a liver transplant. Some T cells may be transferred from the graft donor. The sequenced sample was CD4+ T cells from blood, obtained approximately 30 months after liver transplant. The CDR3 loop is CSVEWEAGGTQYF. The CDR3 coding sequence is TGCAGCGTTGAATGGGAGGCCGGGGGGACCCAGTACTTC.